What follows are 11 T cell receptor beta chains derived from one specimen sequenced in a study of vaccination effects on CD4 cells after COVID-19. Method: immunoSEQ multiplex PCR; TCRdb's copy keeps in-frame clones and lacks some. This sample has 60,000 to 70,000 clones, with 75% to 85% found just once. What these receptors recognize is not known. Sequencing in the ViraFEST assay came after antigen-specific CD4+ T cells had been expanded with viral peptide pools, which were used to stimulate PBMC. Isolating CD4+ T cells followed approximately 9 days of culture. Here the sequenced sample was CD4+ T cells from PBMCs cultured with HCoV-229E spike peptides, taken before COVID-19 vaccination. All receptors derive from a human donor who received a COVID-19 vaccine.

This clone has more than one count but fewer than ten. The V and J genes are TRBV5-1 and TRBJ1-3; D remains ambiguous. Trimming left V 2 bases short and J 1 base short, with 7 bases between. The germline gives CDR1 SGHRS, CDR2 YFSETQ. CDR3 length: 14 residues. The CDR3 protein is CASSFAGSGNTIYF. DNA of the CDR3: TGCGCCAGCAGCTTCGCGGGGTCTGGAAACACCATATATTTT.

V gene TRBV6-4 combines with J gene TRBJ2-7; 7 bases are a match to TRBD2. This CDR3 is 17 amino acids long. J lost 2 bases, V lost 5 bases, and 15 bases had no gene match. Germline CDR1 MRHNA, CDR2 SNTAGT. CDR3 sequence: CASSTPGNRTRPYEQYV. Written as DNA, the CDR3 is TGTGCCAGCAGTACCCCGGGTAACCGGACTAGACCCTACGAGCAGTACGTC.

The chain employs TRBV6-2 or TRBV6-3 and TRBJ1-5; D unresolved. Germline assignment: CDR1 MNHEY and CDR2 SVGEGT. The CDR3 is 18 residues long. Trimming took 6 bases from V and 0 from J, leaving 21 bases between them. The chain's CDR3 is CASSHGRKNLNSNQPQHF. The DNA for the CDR3 is TGTGCCAGCAGCCATGGGAGGAAAAACCTTAATAGCAATCAGCCCCAGCATTTT.

DNA for the CDR3: TGTGCCAGCAGTTACTACACCGGGACATCAGGAAACACCATATATTTT. Translated: CASSYYTGTSGNTIYF. This chain uses TRBV6-5 with TRBJ1-3, with D maybe TRBD1 (6 bases). Germline lookup yields CDR1 MNHEY and CDR2 SVGAGI. CDR3 size: 16 residues. The germline V and J ends were trimmed by 1 base and 4 bases, with 14 bases remaining between them.

V is TRBV4-1 and J is TRBJ2-6; D is perhaps TRBD1 (6 bases). Trimming stripped 4 bases from V and 2 bases from J, with 9 bases between. Germline CDR1 and CDR2: MGHRA and YSYEKL. The CDR3 is 15 residues long. The CDR3 region is CASSRRTAGANVLTF. CDR3 in DNA: TGCGCCAGCAGCCGCCGGACAGCTGGGGCCAACGTCCTGACTTTC.

The chain has TRBV11-2 and TRBJ2-7; a weak D match, TRBD1 (5 bases). V was trimmed by 5 bases and J by 0 bases, leaving 8 bases between them. This CDR3 comprises 13 residues. The germline V gene encodes CDR1 SGHAT and CDR2 FQNNGV. The CDR3 loop reads CASSRQPSYEQYV. The DNA for the CDR3 is TGTGCCAGCAGCCGACAGCCCTCCTACGAGCAGTACGTC.

The chain employs TRBV18 and TRBJ2-4; 8 positions agree with TRBD2. The CDR3 length is 14 residues. Germline V CDR1 and CDR2: KGHSH, LQKENI. The V and J ends lost 5 bases and 6 bases, in that order; junction bases with no gene match: 6. The CDR3 here is CASSSGLGVNIQYF. In nucleotides, the CDR3 is TGTGCCAGCTCATCGGGACTAGGGGTAAACATTCAGTACTTC.

This clone showed up just a few times. The gene calls are TRBV7-9 and TRBJ2-2; 15 nucleotides line up with TRBD2. Germline trimming cut 4 bases from V and 2 bases from J; bases unmatched to any gene: 2. Per the germline V gene, CDR1 is SEHNR and CDR2 is FQNEAQ (reference sequence). CDR3 length: 17 amino acids. The CDR3 nucleotides read TGTGCCAGCAGCTGGGGACTAGCGGGGGGTAACACCGGGGAGCTGTTTTTT. It yields the protein CASSWGLAGGNTGELFF.

The V gene is TRBV5-8, the J gene TRBJ2-5, with D unclear. Germline V gene lookup returns CDR1 SGHTS and CDR2 YDEGEE. There are 13 residues in the CDR3. V dropped 4 bases and J dropped 5 bases, with 12 bases sitting between them. The CDR3 DNA sequence: TGTGCCAGCAGCGATCCAGTCGGGGAGACCCAGTACTTC. It codes for CASSDPVGETQYF.

The chain couples TRBV5-4 to TRBJ1-2; TRBD1 matches 11 bases. The V gene end was trimmed by 3 bases and the J gene end by 1 base; junction bases not matched to a gene: 2. The CDR3 has 15 residues. Germline assignment: CDR1 SGHNT and CDR2 YYREEE (reference sequence). The CDR3, as DNA: TGTGCCAGCAGCTGGGGACAGGGGGTTAACTATGGCTACACCTTC. It is translated as CASSWGQGVNYGYTF.

This rearrangement joins TRBV6-6 to TRBJ1-2, with TRBD1 identical over 9 bases. The CDR3 covers 16 residues. After removal of 5 bases from V and 0 bases from J, the junction contained 7 bases not matched to a gene. Germline values: CDR1 MNHNY, CDR2 SVGAGI (reference sequence). CDR3 sequence (DNA): TGTGCCAGCAGTCCCGGGACAGGGAGGCCTAACTATGGCTACACCTTC. Residues: CASSPGTGRPNYGYTF.